The next 20 T cell receptor beta chains were all read from a single sample in a study of T cell responses to AZD1222 COVID-19 vaccine. The table came from immunoSEQ multiplex PCR; TCRdb's copy has only in-frame clones and leaves some out. The repertoire includes 35,000 to 55,000 clones, about four fifths of them detected once, and about 20% sits in the top ten. Sequencing was performed on peripheral blood, taken 28 days after the second dose of the MenACWY control vaccine. The source of these receptors is an adult who received the MenACWY meningococcal vaccine as a control.

V and J are TRBV12-5 and TRBJ2-5; 8 bases agree with TRBD1. The CDR3 is 14 residues long. Trimming cost V 7 bases and J 4 bases; bases outside gene matches: 8. Germline values: CDR1 LGHNT, CDR2 FRNRAP. Here the CDR3 reads CASDTKDRAETQYF. The DNA for the CDR3 is TGTGCTAGTGATACGAAGGACAGGGCAGAGACCCAGTACTTC.

The chain couples TRBV5-1 to TRBJ2-5; D tentatively reads TRBD1 or TRBD2 (5 bases each). Trimming cost V 1 base and J 5 bases, with 15 bases left between them. The CDR3 totals 15 residues. The germline V gene has CDR1 SGHRS and CDR2 YFSETQ. Here the CDR3 reads CASSLIRDGRETQYF. The CDR3 DNA reads as TGCGCCAGCAGCTTGATTCGGGACGGAAGGGAGACCCAGTACTTC.

The rearrangement joins TRBV10-3 to TRBJ2-4, with D tentatively TRBD1 (5 bases). This CDR3 has 15 amino acids. Trimming took off 5 bases at V and 0 bases at J, with 11 bases between the two ends. Germline CDR1 ENHRY, CDR2 SYGVKD. Written as DNA, the CDR3 is TGTGCCATCAGTCCCGACAGTCTAGCCAAAAACATTCAGTACTTC. This translates into CAISPDSLAKNIQYF.

This clone was counted a single time. CDR3 DNA sequence: TGCAGTGCTACAGGGAACACTGAAGCTTTCTTT. Encoded protein: CSATGNTEAFF. The rearrangement links TRBV20-1 to TRBJ1-1; D ambiguous. V gave up 4 bases and J gave up 1 base, with 4 bases separating them. The CDR3 is 11 amino acids. From germline, CDR1 is DFQATT and CDR2 SNEGSKA (reference sequence).

V and J are TRBV19 and TRBJ1-5; a possible D gene is TRBD1 (5 bases). V dropped 5 bases and J dropped 4 bases, with 12 bases sitting between them. Germline V gene lookup returns CDR1 LNHDA and CDR2 SQIVND (reference sequence). The CDR3 covers 14 residues. The CDR3 reads CASSGDRKNQPQHF. The CDR3 DNA sequence: TGTGCCAGTAGTGGTGACAGAAAAAATCAGCCCCAGCATTTT.

V is TRBV28 and J is TRBJ1-4, with D hard to call. There are 12 residues in the CDR3. Per germline, CDR1 MDHEN and CDR2 SYDVKM. Trimming took off 7 bases at V and 7 bases at J, with 10 bases between the two ends. This chain's CDR3 is CASNSGPEKLFF. The CDR3, as DNA: TGTGCCAGCAATTCTGGACCTGAAAAACTGTTTTTT.

The CDR3 sequence: CASSLGGLVNTEAFF. CDR3 coding DNA: TGCGCCAGCAGCTTGGGGGGACTTGTGAACACTGAAGCTTTCTTT. The chain uses TRBV5-1 and TRBJ1-1; possibly TRBD1 for D (5 bases). This CDR3 has 15 amino acids. The germline V and J ends were trimmed by 0 bases and 0 bases, with 9 bases remaining between them. Germline values: CDR1 SGHRS, CDR2 YFSETQ.

The V call is TRBV4-2, the J call TRBJ1-4; TRBD1 matches 9 bases. From germline, CDR1 is LGHNA and CDR2 YNFKEQ. Germline trimming cut 0 bases from V and 7 bases from J; bases unmatched to any gene: 6. The length of the CDR3 is 16 residues. CDR3 residues: CASSQDKGQGSEKLFF. CDR3 bases: TGTGCCAGCAGCCAAGATAAGGGACAGGGTAGTGAAAAACTGTTTTTT.

The chain recombines TRBV3-1 (or the pseudogene TRBV3-2) with TRBJ1-1, with TRBD1 matching over 8 bases. CDR3 length equals 15 residues. With V trimmed by 4 bases and J by 4 bases, 8 bases remained unmatched. CDR1 LGHDT and CDR2 YNNKEL come from the germline V gene (reference sequence). The CDR3 nucleotides are TGTGCCAGCAGCCCCCGGACAGGGATTGGCACTGAAGCTTTCTTT. Its translation is CASSPRTGIGTEAFF.

The CDR3 spells CASSLSRIDSSYNEQFF. As DNA, the CDR3 is TGTGCCAGCAGCTTATCCCGGATCGACAGCTCCTACAATGAGCAGTTCTTC. The chain couples TRBV7-3 to TRBJ2-1; the D gene is possibly TRBD1 (5 bases). Germline values: CDR1 SGHTA, CDR2 FQGTGA. There are 17 residues in the CDR3. Trimming took 2 bases from V and 0 from J, leaving 14 bases between them.

Concerning this clone itself: The same CDR3 can be traced to other DNA sequences in this sample. The chain recombines TRBV28 with TRBJ1-1; no firm D call. Germline V gene lookup returns CDR1 MDHEN and CDR2 SYDVKM. The CDR3 covers 11 residues. V lost 3 bases to trimming and J lost 11 bases, with 10 bases between them. DNA for the CDR3: TGTGCCAGCAGTTTCATCGGAGGGGCTTTCTTT. Protein sequence: CASSFIGGAFF.

The chain joins TRBV3-1 (or the pseudogene TRBV3-2) to TRBJ2-1; 9 bases match TRBD2. Germline V gives CDR1 LGHDT, CDR2 YNNKEL (reference sequence). V lost 0 bases, J lost 6 bases, and 15 bases stayed unmatched. This CDR3 spans 19 amino acids. The DNA for the CDR3 is TGTGCCAGCAGCCAAGATCCCCGGGGCGCGGGGGGGCCTCTCAATGAGCAGTTCTTC. This translates into CASSQDPRGAGGPLNEQFF.

The J gene is TRBJ1-6, the V gene TRBV28; D perhaps matches TRBD1 (6 bases). This CDR3 comprises 18 residues. Germline loops: CDR1 MDHEN, CDR2 SYDVKM. Trimming took 5 bases from V and 6 from J, leaving 23 bases between them. In DNA, the CDR3 is TGTGCCAGCAGTCCTACCCGGGGGGCGCAGGATGCTAATTCACCCCTCCACTTT. Amino acid sequence: CASSPTRGAQDANSPLHF.

The chain combines TRBV28 with TRBJ2-7, with D perhaps TRBD2 (7 bases). Deletions cut 7 bases from V and 4 bases from J, with 17 bases between. The germline gives CDR1 MDHEN, CDR2 SYDVKM. The length of the CDR3 is 14 residues. The CDR3 loop reads CASTEGGQSYEQYF. Here the CDR3 DNA reads TGTGCCAGCACCGAGGGGGGGCAATCTTACGAGCAGTACTTC.

The chain employs TRBV7-8 and TRBJ1-1; D may be TRBD1 (5 bases). With 2 bases removed from V and 1 base from J, the gap between germline ends came to 8 bases. CDR1 is SGHVS, CDR2 FQNEAQ, per germline. The CDR3 covers 14 residues. Here the CDR3 DNA reads TGTGCCAGCAGCTTAACTACAGGGAACACTGAAGCTTTCTTT. Translated: CASSLTTGNTEAFF. Supplemented by reference TRBV7-8 and TRBJ1-1, the full variable domain reads GAGVSQSPRYKVAKRGQDVALRCDPISGHVSLFWYQQALGQGPEFLTYFQNEAQLDKSGLPSDRFFAERPEGSVSTLKIQRTQQEDSAVYLCASSLTTGNTEAFFGQGTRLTVV.

This clone was observed a handful of times. V is TRBV18 and J is TRBJ1-1; D not resolved. V was cut by 3 bases and J by 4 bases, with 27 bases left in between. The germline gives CDR1 KGHSH, CDR2 LQKENI. The CDR3 is 19 residues long. In DNA, the CDR3 is TGTGCCAGCTCACCGGTGGCAGGCCTTAGTCGCGGGTTGAGCACTGAAGCTTTCTTT. Encoded protein: CASSPVAGLSRGLSTEAFF. Based on the CDR3 plus reference TRBV18 and TRBJ1-1, the full variable domain is NAGVMQNPRHLVRRRGQEARLRCSPMKGHSHVYWYRQLPEEGLKFMVYLQKENIIDESGMPKERFSAEFPKEGPSILRIQQVVRGDSAAYFCASSPVAGLSRGLSTEAFFGQGTRLTVV.

The chain couples TRBV3-1 (or the pseudogene TRBV3-2) to TRBJ2-1, with a tentative D call TRBD2 (5 bases). Germline assignment: CDR1 LGHDT and CDR2 YNNKEL (reference sequence). The CDR3 contains 17 residues. The ends were cut back, 0 bases at V and 5 bases at J, with 17 bases in the middle. DNA for the CDR3: TGTGCCAGCAGCCAAGAATCGGGGTACAGAGTTAACAATGAGCAGTTCTTC. Encoded protein: CASSQESGYRVNNEQFF.

This clone has only a few counts. This chain uses TRBV3-1 (or the pseudogene TRBV3-2) with TRBJ1-5, with D unclear. Germline-derived CDR1 and CDR2 are LGHDT and YNNKEL (reference sequence). V dropped 0 bases and J dropped 1 base, with 7 bases sitting between them. The CDR3 totals 15 residues. The CDR3 reads CASSQDLVSNQPQHF. The CDR3 nucleotides are TGTGCCAGCAGCCAAGATTTGGTAAGCAATCAGCCCCAGCATTTT.

This clone was detected once. The chain joins TRBV30 to TRBJ1-1; possibly TRBD1 for D (6 bases). This CDR3 spans 12 amino acids. CDR1 is GTSNPN and CDR2 is SVGIG in the germline V gene (reference sequence). The CDR3 DNA follows: TGTGTCCAACAGGGAATGAACACTGAAGCTTTCTTT. Its translation: CVQQGMNTEAFF. Variable domain in full (rest from reference TRBV30 and TRBJ1-1): SQTIHQWPATLVQPVGSPLSLECTVEGTSNPNLYWYRQAAGRGLQLLFYSVGIGQISSEVPQNLSASRPQDRQFILSSKKLLLSDSGFYLCVQQGMNTEAFFGQGTRLTVV.

The chain links TRBV5-1 to TRBJ1-1; D remains unclear. Germline CDR1 is SGHRS and CDR2 is YFSETQ. The CDR3 runs to 14 residues. V was trimmed by 4 bases and J by 2 bases, leaving 12 bases between them. CDR3 residues: CASSLSAANTEAFF. Written as DNA, the CDR3 is TGCGCCAGCAGCCTTTCAGCGGCTAACACTGAAGCTTTCTTT.